Presented here are 24 T cell receptor beta chains from one specimen sequenced in a study of PD-1 blockade in classical Hodgkin lymphoma. Autologous stem cell transplantation was followed by relapse in every patient, and brentuximab vedotin exposure varied. Libraries were prepared by immunoSEQ multiplex PCR; TCRdb keeps only in-frame clonotypes and omits some of them. Found here are 20,000 to 30,000 clones, roughly 62% of them singletons; the top ten hold 12%. The material was peripheral blood mononuclear cells (PBMCs), obtained before the second cycle of nivolumab. These receptor sequences come from a human donor with classical Hodgkin lymphoma.

This chain links TRBV5-1 with TRBJ2-1; the match to TRBD1 covers 7 bases. The J segment lost 3 bases and the V segment lost 3 bases, leaving 6 bases of the junction unmatched. Germline V gives CDR1 SGHRS, CDR2 YFSETQ. CDR3 length: 15 residues. In DNA form, the CDR3 reads TGCGCCAGCAGCTACAGGGGCGGAATCTACAATGAGCAGTTCTTC. Protein: CASSYRGGIYNEQFF.

The rearrangement uses TRBV7-9 and TRBJ2-2; D not certain. V was cut by 5 bases and J by 11 bases, with 12 bases left in between. Germline assignment: CDR1 SEHNR and CDR2 FQNEAQ (reference sequence). The CDR3 has 12 amino acids. Here the CDR3 reads CASSPPSPELFF. DNA of the CDR3: TGTGCCAGCAGCCCCCCGAGCCCCGAGCTGTTTTTT.

The chain links TRBV2 to TRBJ2-7; no clear D. From germline, CDR1 is SNHLY and CDR2 FYNNEI. This CDR3 region has 13 residues. V gave up 7 bases and J gave up 5 bases, with 15 bases separating them. The CDR3 sequence is CASNIGIFDEQYF. Written as DNA, the CDR3 is TGTGCCAGCAATATTGGGATTTTCGACGAGCAGTACTTC.

CDR3 loop: CASSSLSGAKNIQYF. In DNA, the CDR3 is TGTGCCAGCAGTTCGTTGAGTGGGGCCAAAAACATTCAGTACTTC. The V and J genes are TRBV28 and TRBJ2-4, with D hard to call. CDR3 length: 15 residues. Trimming took 4 bases from V and 1 from J, leaving 11 bases between them. In germline, CDR1 is MDHEN, CDR2 SYDVKM. The variable domain in full, completed from reference TRBV28 and TRBJ2-4, reads DVKVTQSSRYLVKRTGEKVFLECVQDMDHENMFWYRQDPGLGLRLIYFSYDVKMKEKGDIPEGYSVSREKKERFSLILESASTNQTSMYLCASSSLSGAKNIQYFGAGTRLSVL.

J is TRBJ2-6 and V is TRBV5-1; D may be TRBD1 (5 bases). Germline CDR1 reads SGHRS; CDR2 reads YFSETQ. V was trimmed by 0 bases and J by 1 base, leaving 11 bases between them. The CDR3 has 17 residues. CDR3 protein: CASSLGPTVSGANVLTF. For the CDR3, the DNA is TGCGCCAGCAGCTTGGGGCCGACAGTTTCTGGGGCCAACGTCCTGACTTTC.

The chain has TRBV20-1 and TRBJ2-5; D uncertain. Trimming removed 5 bases from V and 2 bases from J, with 3 bases in between. Per the germline V gene, CDR1 is DFQATT and CDR2 is SNEGSKA (reference sequence). The CDR3 extends over 10 amino acids. The CDR3 sequence: CSAPQETQYF. The DNA for the CDR3 is TGCAGTGCTCCACAAGAGACCCAGTACTTC.

The chain couples TRBV7-2 to TRBJ2-6; D unresolved. The CDR3 is made up of 14 amino acids. Per the germline V gene, CDR1 is SGHTA and CDR2 is FQGNSA. V lost 5 bases and J 0 bases, leaving 5 bases between the germline ends. The CDR3 DNA reads as TGTGCCAGCAGCGGCATCTCTGGGGCCAACGTCCTGACTTTC. It codes for CASSGISGANVLTF.

The chain links TRBV20-1 to TRBJ2-1; D remains ambiguous. CDR1 DFQATT and CDR2 SNEGSKA come from the germline V gene (reference sequence). The CDR3 runs to 10 residues. V was clipped by 5 bases and J by 4 bases, with 3 bases between them. The CDR3 DNA sequence: TGCAGTGCTGAATACAATGAGCAGTTCTTC. It encodes CSAEYNEQFF.

CDR3 amino acids: CASTRGVYEQYF. In nucleotides, the CDR3 is TGTGCCAGCACCCGGGGTGTTTACGAGCAGTACTTC. The rearrangement links TRBV6-5 to TRBJ2-7; D may be TRBD2 (5 bases). Germline CDR1 is MNHEY and CDR2 is SVGAGI. The CDR3 is made up of 12 amino acids. With 7 bases removed from V and 4 bases from J, the gap between germline ends came to 11 bases.

The CDR3 DNA reads as TGTGCCAGCAGCTTGATTAAGGGGACCCAGTACTTC. It is translated as CASSLIKGTQYF. The rearrangement links TRBV5-6 to TRBJ2-5; D is ambiguous. Germline V lookup: CDR1 SGHDT, CDR2 YYEEEE. The CDR3 contains 12 residues. Deletions cut 1 base from V and 7 bases from J, with 8 bases between.

This clone was recorded a few times. This chain connects TRBV29-1 to TRBJ2-7, with no clear D. Looked up from germline, CDR1 is SQVTM and CDR2 is ANQGSEA. The CDR3 covers 11 residues. V was trimmed by 4 bases and J by 5 bases, leaving 9 bases between them. The CDR3 sequence is CSVGGRDEQYF. In DNA form, the CDR3 reads TGCAGCGTTGGCGGAAGGGACGAGCAGTACTTC.

The chain uses TRBV28 and TRBJ1-5; D is ambiguous. V lost 6 bases and J 8 bases, leaving 11 bases between the germline ends. Germline V gene sequence: CDR1 MDHEN, CDR2 SYDVKM. The CDR3 contains 12 residues. In nucleotides, the CDR3 is TGTGCCAGCAGCTCCACCCGGGAGCCCCAGCATTTT. This encodes CASSSTREPQHF.

The V call is TRBV14, the J call TRBJ1-2; possibly TRBD1 for D (5 bases). The CDR3 loop spans 14 amino acids. Between the trimmed V and J ends, which lost 7 bases and 3 bases, there was a span of 15 bases. Germline assignment: CDR1 SGHDN and CDR2 FVKESK. CDR3 in DNA: TGTGCCAGCACCCTTGGTCCAGGGCACTATGGCTACACCTTC. This gives the protein CASTLGPGHYGYTF.

This rearrangement joins TRBV27 to TRBJ2-1; 9 bases agree with TRBD2. J was trimmed by 8 bases and V by 6 bases; bases with no gene match: 5. Germline CDR1 reads MNHEY; CDR2 reads SMNVEV (reference sequence). This CDR3 spans 13 amino acids. Here the CDR3 reads CASRREGLYEQFF. The CDR3 DNA is TGTGCCAGCAGGCGGGAGGGCCTGTATGAGCAGTTCTTC.

V usage is TRBV25-1 and J usage is TRBJ1-1; D is uncertain. The CDR3 is 13 residues long. V was pared by 6 bases and J by 6 bases, with 14 bases between. Germline-derived CDR1 and CDR2 are MGHDK and SYGVNS. The DNA for the CDR3 is TGTGCCAGCAGGGACCCTGGAACGCCTGAAGCTTTCTTT. It translates to CASRDPGTPEAFF.

V is TRBV7-9 and J is TRBJ1-2, with D perhaps matching TRBD1 (6 bases). The V gene's germline CDR1 is SEHNR and CDR2 FQNEAQ (reference sequence). V was shortened by 5 bases and J by 5 bases, with 15 bases between the two germline ends. The CDR3 has 14 amino acids. The CDR3 DNA is TGTGCCAGCAGCCATAACATACAGGGTTATGGCTACACCTTC. Protein sequence: CASSHNIQGYGYTF.

The V and J genes are TRBV5-6 and TRBJ1-1; D is unresolved. The CDR3 loop spans 13 amino acids. Germline values: CDR1 SGHDT, CDR2 YYEEEE. V dropped 0 bases and J dropped 1 base, with 4 bases sitting between them. CDR3 in amino acids: CASSLEQNTEAFF. The DNA of the CDR3 is TGTGCCAGCAGCTTGGAACAGAACACTGAAGCTTTCTTT.

The gene calls are TRBV7-9 and TRBJ2-3; D ambiguous. The ends were cut back, 5 bases at V and 3 bases at J, with 9 bases in the middle. This CDR3 has 13 amino acids. Per germline, CDR1 SEHNR and CDR2 FQNEAQ (reference sequence). CDR3: CASSPGFTDTQYF. The CDR3 DNA reads as TGTGCCAGCAGCCCAGGTTTTACAGATACGCAGTATTTT.

The V and J genes are TRBV11-3 and TRBJ2-3; TRBD2 aligns across 7 bases. The CDR3 runs 14 residues. The J segment lost 0 bases and the V segment lost 5 bases, leaving 2 bases of the junction unmatched. Germline V gene lookup returns CDR1 SGHNT and CDR2 YENEEA. In DNA, the CDR3 is TGTGCCAGCAGCGGGGGACTAAGCACAGATACGCAGTATTTT. This encodes CASSGGLSTDTQYF.

This chain connects TRBV7-2 to TRBJ2-7; 8 nucleotides line up with TRBD1. CDR1 SGHTA and CDR2 FQGNSA come from the germline V gene. V shed 4 bases, J shed 4 bases, and the junction held 9 bases outside the gene matches. The CDR3 consists of 15 residues. CDR3 bases: TGTGCCAGCAGCTCCGAGACAGGGGAGAGGTACGAGCAGTACTTC. It codes for CASSSETGERYEQYF.

The V gene is TRBV6-5, the J gene TRBJ2-1; 9 bases agree with TRBD1. The trim removed 5 bases at V and 10 bases at J, leaving 6 bases unmatched. The CDR3 spans 13 residues. CDR1 is MNHEY and CDR2 is SVGAGI in the germline V gene. CDR3 bases: TGTGCCAGCAGTGCACGACAGGGGGGAGAGCAGTTCTTC. Translation gives CASSARQGGEQFF.

The chain recombines TRBV7-2 with TRBJ1-3; unclear D gene. The CDR3 runs to 16 residues. Trimming removed 4 bases from V and 0 bases from J, with 13 bases in between. Germline values: CDR1 SGHTA, CDR2 FQGNSA. The DNA for the CDR3 is TGTGCCAGCAGCTCCAGATTACCAAGCTCTGGAAACACCATATATTTT. As protein: CASSSRLPSSGNTIYF.

The V gene is TRBV21-1, the J gene TRBJ1-5; TRBD1, as called in the table, went unchecked against the DNA. TRBV21-1 is described as a pseudogene. The CDR3 is made up of 14 amino acids. The CDR3 reads CASTQPGCNQPQHF. As DNA, the CDR3 is TGTGCCAGCACTCAGCCAGGCTGCAATCAGCCCCAGCATTTT.

The genes are TRBV30 and TRBJ2-7, with 7 bases aligning to TRBD2. The junction had 9 bases not matched to a gene; V was cut back by 7 bases and J by 0 bases. Per the germline V gene, CDR1 is GTSNPN and CDR2 is SVGIG (reference sequence). CDR3 size: 14 residues. DNA for the CDR3: TGTGCCTTCGCGACGGGGGGTTCCTCCTACGAGCAGTACTTC. Protein sequence: CAFATGGSSYEQYF.